The 4 T cell receptor beta chains below come from one sample, sequenced in a study of brain metastases from non-small cell lung cancer. Measured with immunoSEQ multiplex PCR; TCRdb has only the in-frame clones, and not every one. The sample consists of around 950 clones, about three quarters of them appearing once. Material for sequencing was tissue from a brain metastasis. The receptors stem from a donor aged 40 or older with non-small cell lung cancer.

The table lists this clone with a few counts. The chain recombines TRBV28 with TRBJ2-7; no definite D call. V was shortened by 3 bases and J by 4 bases, with 7 bases between the two germline ends. The germline gives CDR1 MDHEN, CDR2 SYDVKM. This CDR3 is built from 12 residues. CDR3 sequence reads: CASSFEAYEQYF. The CDR3 DNA is TGTGCCAGCAGTTTTGAAGCGTACGAGCAGTACTTC.

The rearrangement links TRBV27 to TRBJ2-2; no reliable D call. Per germline, CDR1 MNHEY and CDR2 SMNVEV (reference sequence). Trimming left V 0 bases short and J 2 bases short, with 4 bases between. There are 14 residues in the CDR3. CDR3 loop: CASSLSGNTGELFF. The CDR3 DNA is TGTGCCAGCAGTTTATCAGGAAACACCGGGGAGCTGTTTTTT.

This chain uses TRBV2 with TRBJ2-7; D might be TRBD1 or TRBD2, each matching 5 bases. The CDR3 has 15 amino acids. With 2 bases removed from V and 3 bases from J, the gap between germline ends came to 14 bases. CDR1 is SNHLY and CDR2 is FYNNEI in the germline V gene. The CDR3 is CASSEWLGTIYEQYF. The CDR3 DNA follows: TGTGCCAGCAGTGAATGGCTAGGGACCATCTACGAGCAGTACTTC. Full variable domain (remainder filled in from reference TRBV2 and TRBJ2-7): EPEVTQTPSHQVTQMGQEVILRCVPISNHLYFYWYRQILGQKVEFLVSFYNNEISEKSEIFDDQFSVERPDGSNFTLKIRSTKLEDSAMYFCASSEWLGTIYEQYFGPGTRLTVT.

The V and J genes are TRBV7-6 and TRBJ2-1; 8 bases map to TRBD2. The V gene end was trimmed by 1 base and the J gene end by 4 bases; junction bases not matched to a gene: 3. This CDR3 is 15 amino acids long. Germline V gene data show CDR1 as SGHVS and CDR2 as FNYEAQ. The CDR3 sequence is CASSLDSGKYNEQFF. In DNA form, the CDR3 reads TGTGCCAGCAGCTTAGATAGCGGGAAATACAATGAGCAGTTCTTC.